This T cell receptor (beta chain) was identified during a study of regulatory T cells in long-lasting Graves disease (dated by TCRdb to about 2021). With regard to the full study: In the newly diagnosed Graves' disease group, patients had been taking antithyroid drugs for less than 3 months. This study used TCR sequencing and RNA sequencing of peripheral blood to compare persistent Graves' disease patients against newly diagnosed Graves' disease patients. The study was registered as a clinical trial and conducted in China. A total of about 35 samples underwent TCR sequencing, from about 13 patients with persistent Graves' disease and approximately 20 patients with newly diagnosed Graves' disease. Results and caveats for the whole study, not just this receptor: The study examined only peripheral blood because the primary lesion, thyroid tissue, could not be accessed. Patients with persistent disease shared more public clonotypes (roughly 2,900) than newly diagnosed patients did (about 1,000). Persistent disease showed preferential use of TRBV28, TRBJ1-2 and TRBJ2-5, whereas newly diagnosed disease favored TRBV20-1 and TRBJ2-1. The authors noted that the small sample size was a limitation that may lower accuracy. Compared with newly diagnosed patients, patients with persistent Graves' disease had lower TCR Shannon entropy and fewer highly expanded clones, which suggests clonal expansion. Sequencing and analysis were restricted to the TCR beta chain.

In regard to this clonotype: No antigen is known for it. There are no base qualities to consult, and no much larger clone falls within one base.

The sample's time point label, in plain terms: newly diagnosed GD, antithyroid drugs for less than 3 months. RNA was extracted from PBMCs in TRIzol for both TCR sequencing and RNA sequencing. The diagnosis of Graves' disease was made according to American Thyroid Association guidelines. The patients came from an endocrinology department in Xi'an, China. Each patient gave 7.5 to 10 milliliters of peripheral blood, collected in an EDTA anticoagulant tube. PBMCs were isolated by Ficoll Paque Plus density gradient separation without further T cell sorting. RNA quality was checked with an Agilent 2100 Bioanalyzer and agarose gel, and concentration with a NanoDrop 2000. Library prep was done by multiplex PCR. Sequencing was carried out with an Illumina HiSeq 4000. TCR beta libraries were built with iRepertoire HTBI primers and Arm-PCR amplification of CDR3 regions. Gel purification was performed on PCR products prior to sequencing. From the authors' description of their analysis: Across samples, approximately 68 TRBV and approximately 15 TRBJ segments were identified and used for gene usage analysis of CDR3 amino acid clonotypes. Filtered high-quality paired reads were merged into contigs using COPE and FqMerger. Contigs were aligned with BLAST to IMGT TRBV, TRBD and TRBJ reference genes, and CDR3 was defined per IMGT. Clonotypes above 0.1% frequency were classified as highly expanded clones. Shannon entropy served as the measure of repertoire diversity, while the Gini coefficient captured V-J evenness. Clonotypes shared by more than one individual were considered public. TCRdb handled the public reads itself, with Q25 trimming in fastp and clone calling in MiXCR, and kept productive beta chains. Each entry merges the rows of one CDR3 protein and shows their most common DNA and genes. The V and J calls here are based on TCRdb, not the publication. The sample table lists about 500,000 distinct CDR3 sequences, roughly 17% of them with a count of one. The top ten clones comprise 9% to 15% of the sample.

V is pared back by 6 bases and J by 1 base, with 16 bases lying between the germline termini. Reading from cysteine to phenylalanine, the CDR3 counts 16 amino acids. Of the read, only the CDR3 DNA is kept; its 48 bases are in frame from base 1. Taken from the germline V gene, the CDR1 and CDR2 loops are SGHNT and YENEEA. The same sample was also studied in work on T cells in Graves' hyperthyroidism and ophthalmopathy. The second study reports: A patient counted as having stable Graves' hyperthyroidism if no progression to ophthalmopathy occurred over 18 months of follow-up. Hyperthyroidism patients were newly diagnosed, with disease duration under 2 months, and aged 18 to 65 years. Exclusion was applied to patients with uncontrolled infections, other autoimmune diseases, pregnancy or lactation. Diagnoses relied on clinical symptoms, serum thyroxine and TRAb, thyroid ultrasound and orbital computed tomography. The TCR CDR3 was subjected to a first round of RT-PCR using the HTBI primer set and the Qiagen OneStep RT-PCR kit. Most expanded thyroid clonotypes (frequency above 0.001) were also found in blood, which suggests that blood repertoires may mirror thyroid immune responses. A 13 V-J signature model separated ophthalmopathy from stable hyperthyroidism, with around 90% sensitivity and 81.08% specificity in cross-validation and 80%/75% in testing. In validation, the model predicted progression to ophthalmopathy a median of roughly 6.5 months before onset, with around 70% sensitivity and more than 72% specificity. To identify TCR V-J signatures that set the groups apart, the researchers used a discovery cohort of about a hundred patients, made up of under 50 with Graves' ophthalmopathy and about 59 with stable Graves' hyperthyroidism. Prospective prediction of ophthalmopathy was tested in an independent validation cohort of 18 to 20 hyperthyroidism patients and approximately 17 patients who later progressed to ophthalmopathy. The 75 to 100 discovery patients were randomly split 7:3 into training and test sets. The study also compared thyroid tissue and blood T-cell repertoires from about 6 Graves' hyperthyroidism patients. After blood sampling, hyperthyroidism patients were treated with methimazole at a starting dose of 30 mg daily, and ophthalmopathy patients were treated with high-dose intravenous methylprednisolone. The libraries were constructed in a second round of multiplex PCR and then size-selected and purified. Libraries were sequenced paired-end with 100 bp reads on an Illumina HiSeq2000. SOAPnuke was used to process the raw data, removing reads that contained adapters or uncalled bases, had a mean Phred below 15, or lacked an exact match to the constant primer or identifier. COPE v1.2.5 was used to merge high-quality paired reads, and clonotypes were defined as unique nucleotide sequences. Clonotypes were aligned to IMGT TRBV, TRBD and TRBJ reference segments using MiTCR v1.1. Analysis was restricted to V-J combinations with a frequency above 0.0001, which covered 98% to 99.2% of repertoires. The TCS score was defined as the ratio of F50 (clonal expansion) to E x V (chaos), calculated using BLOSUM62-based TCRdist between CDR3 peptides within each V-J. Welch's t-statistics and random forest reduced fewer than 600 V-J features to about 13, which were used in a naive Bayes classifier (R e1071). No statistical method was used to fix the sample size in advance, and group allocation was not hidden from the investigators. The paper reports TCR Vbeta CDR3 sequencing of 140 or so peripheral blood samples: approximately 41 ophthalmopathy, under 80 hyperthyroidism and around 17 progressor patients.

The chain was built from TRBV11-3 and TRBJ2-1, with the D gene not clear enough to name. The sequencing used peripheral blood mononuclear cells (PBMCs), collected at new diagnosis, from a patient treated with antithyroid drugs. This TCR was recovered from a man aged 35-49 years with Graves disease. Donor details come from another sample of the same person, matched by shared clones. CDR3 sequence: CASRLSARASYNEQFF. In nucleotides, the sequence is TGTGCCAGCAGGCTCTCCGCTCGTGCGTCCTACAATGAGCAGTTCTTC.